Listed below are T cell receptor beta chains from one sample, sequenced in a study of blood T cell repertoires in COVID-19. Assay: immunoSEQ multiplex PCR; the TCRdb copy retains only in-frame clones and omits some. The sample holds 120,000 to 150,000 clones, 85% to 90% seen once. The sequenced material came from peripheral blood. These receptors originate from a woman in her thirties or forties with acute or convalescent COVID-19. CDR3s include the opening cysteine and the closing phenylalanine or tryptophan. The D gene is left open where the match is weak. Clone size is given for some rows only: seen once, a few or many times, or a class if the clone is expanded.

- | TRBJ2-1 | - | 15 | TRBV19 | CASSTAPRRGGEQFF | TGTGCCAGTAGTACCGCCCCTCGGAGAGGTGGGGAGCAGTTCTTC
- | TRBJ2-7 | - | 13 | TRBV28 | CASSLGGTMEQYF | TGTGCCAGCAGTTTGGGGGGTACAATGGAGCAGTACTTC
- | TRBJ1-1 | - | 15 | TRBV19 | CASIEWAGVNTEAFF | TGTGCCAGTATCGAATGGGCAGGGGTGAACACTGAAGCTTTCTTT
- | TRBJ1-2 | TRBD1 | 14 | TRBV5-6 | CASSLGRGRYGYTF | TGTGCCAGCAGCTTGGGCAGGGGGCGATATGGCTACACCTTC
once | TRBJ2-1 | TRBD2 | 18 | TRBV7-2 | CASSLKHGLAVSYNEQFF | TGTGCCAGCAGCTTAAAACACGGACTAGCGGTATCCTACAATGAGCAGTTCTTC
few | TRBJ2-7 | TRBD1 | 12 | TRBV12-3/TRBV12-4 | CASRDRGYEQYF | TGTGCCAGCCGGGACAGGGGCTACGAGCAGTACTTC
- | TRBJ1-1 | - | 17 | TRBV6-2/TRBV6-3 | CASSGTAWGRRNTEAFF | TGTGCCAGCAGTGGTACCGCTTGGGGCAGGAGGAACACTGAAGCTTTCTTT
- | TRBJ1-1 | - | 10 | TRBV2 | CACSEGEAFF | TGTGCCTGTTCAGAGGGTGAAGCTTTCTTT
- | TRBJ2-2 | TRBD2 | 17 | TRBV10-3 | CAIKAGLAQSNTGELFF | TGTGCCATCAAGGCGGGACTAGCTCAATCGAACACCGGGGAGCTGTTTTTT
- | TRBJ2-3 | TRBD2 | 16 | TRBV9 | CASSAGWTSVADTQYF | TGTGCCAGCAGCGCCGGTTGGACTAGCGTGGCAGATACGCAGTATTTT
once | TRBJ2-7 | - | 14 | TRBV5-1 | CASSWGDGSFGQYF | TGCGCCAGCAGCTGGGGGGACGGATCCTTCGGGCAGTACTTC
- | TRBJ1-2 | TRBD1 | 17 | TRBV6-2/TRBV6-3 | CASSAPGQGIPNYGYTF | TGTGCCAGCAGTGCTCCGGGACAGGGAATTCCGAACTATGGCTACACCTTC
- | TRBJ2-3 | - | 15 | TRBV4-3 | CASSQGALATDTQYF | TGCGCCAGCAGCCAAGGGGCCCTAGCGACAGATACGCAGTATTTT
- | TRBJ2-5 | TRBD1 | 13 | TRBV5-4 | CASSSGQEGTQYF | TGTGCCAGCAGCTCGGGACAGGAAGGGACCCAGTACTTC
- | TRBJ1-1 | - | 14 | TRBV27 | CASSRRGLNTEAFF | TGTGCCAGCAGTCGGAGAGGCTTGAACACTGAAGCTTTCTTT
- | TRBJ2-2 | TRBD2 | 16 | TRBV4-1 | CASSGEAGMNTGELFF | TGCGCCAGCAGTGGGGAAGCGGGGATGAACACCGGGGAGCTGTTTTTT
- | TRBJ1-1 | - | 13 | TRBV3-1/TRBV3-2 | CASSQGPNTEAFF | TGTGCCAGCAGCCAAGGGCCGAACACTGAAGCTTTCTTT
- | TRBJ1-2 | - | 14 | TRBV6-5 | CASTSSGGANGYTF | TGTGCCAGCACCTCCAGCGGAGGTGCGAATGGCTACACCTTC
- | TRBJ1-1 | - | 13 | TRBV9 | CASSVGDNEEAFF | TGTGCCAGCAGCGTAGGAGATAATGAAGAAGCTTTCTTT
- | TRBJ2-7 | - | 13 | TRBV29-1 | CSVEEAAAYEQYF | TGCAGCGTTGAAGAGGCGGCAGCCTACGAGCAGTACTTC
- | TRBJ1-5 | - | 14 | TRBV19 | CASSIWGVDQPQHF | TGTGCCAGTAGTATTTGGGGAGTTGATCAGCCCCAGCATTTT
- | TRBJ2-7 | TRBD1 | 14 | TRBV28 | CASTLDRGLYEQYF | TGTGCCAGCACCCTGGACAGGGGGCTCTACGAGCAGTACTTC
- | TRBJ1-1 | - | 17 | TRBV7-9 | CASSLPTGGFVSTEAFF | TGTGCCAGCAGCTTACCCACCGGAGGTTTCGTGTCGACTGAAGCTTTCTTT
- | TRBJ2-2 | - | 16 | TRBV11-2 | CASSRSTGMNTGELFF | TGTGCCAGCAGCCGTAGTACGGGGATGAACACCGGGGAGCTGTTTTTT
- | TRBJ2-7 | - | 16 | TRBV3-1/TRBV3-2 | CASSQAAGISTDEQYF | TGTGCCAGCAGCCAAGCGGCGGGAATAAGTACTGACGAGCAGTACTTC
- | TRBJ2-4 | TRBD1 | 15 | TRBV30 | CAWSGDRVVKNIQYF | TGTGCCTGGAGTGGGGACAGGGTGGTCAAAAACATTCAGTACTTC
- | TRBJ1-1 | - | 16 | TRBV18 | CASSPYTTGIDTEAFF | TGTGCCAGCTCACCTTACACAACAGGGATCGACACTGAAGCTTTCTTT
- | TRBJ1-1 | - | 14 | TRBV6-5 | CASSYSGTFTEAFF | TGTGCCAGCAGTTACTCGGGGACATTCACTGAAGCTTTCTTT
- | TRBJ1-2 | TRBD1 | 13 | TRBV10-3 | CATWTGWDYGYTF | TGTGCCACCTGGACAGGGTGGGACTATGGCTACACCTTC
- | TRBJ2-7 | TRBD1 | 12 | TRBV10-3 | CAISAGTGQQYF | TGTGCCATCAGTGCTGGGACAGGCCAGCAGTACTTC
- | TRBJ1-2 | TRBD1 | 13 | TRBV10-3 | CAISGDRAYGYTF | TGTGCCATCAGTGGGGACAGGGCGTATGGCTACACCTTC
- | TRBJ2-7 | TRBD2 | 17 | TRBV7-8 | CASSLAPHAAGAYEQYF | TGTGCCAGCAGCTTAGCACCCCATGCAGCGGGGGCTTACGAGCAGTACTTC
- | TRBJ1-1 | TRBD1 | 17 | TRBV6-6 | CASSRSGQGFKGTEAFF | TGTGCCAGCAGTAGATCCGGACAGGGTTTTAAAGGCACTGAAGCTTTCTTT
- | TRBJ1-6 | TRBD1 | 15 | TRBV19 | CASKAGQALNSPLHF | TGTGCCAGTAAAGCGGGACAGGCCCTAAATTCACCCCTCCACTTT
few | TRBJ1-2 | - | 15 | TRBV6-5 | CASRPQGQPNYGYTF | TGTGCCAGCAGACCCCAGGGGCAGCCCAATTATGGCTACACCTTC
- | TRBJ2-7 | TRBD1 | 16 | TRBV4-1 | CASSQDGGQGSYEQYF | TGCGCCAGCAGCCAAGACGGGGGACAGGGGTCCTACGAGCAGTACTTC
- | TRBJ2-1 | - | 11 | TRBV7-9 | CASSLVGEQFF | TGTGCCAGCAGCTTGGTCGGTGAGCAGTTCTTC
- | TRBJ2-1 | TRBD2 | 15 | TRBV11-1 | CASSLGTSGSNEQFF | TGTGCCAGCAGCTTAGGGACTAGCGGGAGCAATGAGCAGTTCTTC
once | TRBJ2-4 | TRBD2 | 14 | TRBV5-4 | CASSLEGGSNIQYF | TGTGCCAGCAGCTTGGAGGGAGGGTCAAACATTCAGTACTTC
- | TRBJ2-1 | TRBD2 | 15 | TRBV27 | CASSPGLAANNEQFF | TGTGCCAGCAGTCCCGGACTAGCGGCTAACAATGAGCAGTTCTTC
- | TRBJ2-7 | - | 15 | TRBV6-5 | CASSHAEGGPYEQYF | TGTGCCAGCAGTCACGCAGAGGGAGGCCCTTACGAGCAGTACTTC